This TCR beta chain was observed in a study of blood T cell repertoires in COVID-19. About the research overall: Researchers got acute and convalescent COVID-19 samples from the United States, Italy and Spain. PBMCs, B-cell-depleted T cells, or T cells were the source of the cDNA or gDNA that made up the material.

V lost 1 base and J lost 0, with 9 bases in between. Per germline, CDR1 SGHAT and CDR2 FQNNGV. The CDR3 runs 15 residues. Authors' processing steps: Quantification of nucleated cells was approximated via reference gene primer amplification. TCRdb's copy holds only in-frame clones and misses some; the assay was immunoSEQ multiplex PCR. D and trimming come from the DNA, and the V and J calls and clone size come from that table. The data contain about 190,000 clones, 84% of them singletons. Sequencing was performed on peripheral blood. This TCR was recovered from a human donor in a cohort sampled during active COVID-19. The genes are TRBV11-2 and TRBJ1-1; no clear D gene. CDR3: CASSLGLRMNTEAFF. CDR3 coding DNA: TGTGCCAGCAGCTTAGGTTTGCGGATGAACACTGAAGCTTTCTTT.